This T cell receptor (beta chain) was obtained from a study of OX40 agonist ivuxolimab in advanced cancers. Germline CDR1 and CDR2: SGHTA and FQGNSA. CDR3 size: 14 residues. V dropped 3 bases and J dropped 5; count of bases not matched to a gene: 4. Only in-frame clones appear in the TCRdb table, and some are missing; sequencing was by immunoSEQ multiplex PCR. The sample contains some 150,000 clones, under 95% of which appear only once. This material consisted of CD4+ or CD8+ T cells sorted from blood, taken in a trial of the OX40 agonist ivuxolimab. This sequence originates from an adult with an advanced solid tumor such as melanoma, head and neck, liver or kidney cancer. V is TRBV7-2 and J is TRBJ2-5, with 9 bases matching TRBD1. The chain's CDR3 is CASSFGDRVETQYF. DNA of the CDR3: TGTGCCAGCAGCTTCGGGGACAGGGTTGAGACCCAGTACTTC.